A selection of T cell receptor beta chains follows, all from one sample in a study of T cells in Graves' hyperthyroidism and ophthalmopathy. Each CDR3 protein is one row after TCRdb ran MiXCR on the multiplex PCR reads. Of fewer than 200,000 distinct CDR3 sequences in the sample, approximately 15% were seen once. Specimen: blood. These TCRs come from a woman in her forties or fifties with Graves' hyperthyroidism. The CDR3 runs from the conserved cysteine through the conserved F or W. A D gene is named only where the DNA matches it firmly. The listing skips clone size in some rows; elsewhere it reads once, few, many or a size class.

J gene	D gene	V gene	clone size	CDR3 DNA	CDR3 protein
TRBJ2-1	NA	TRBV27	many	TGTGCCAGCAGTTCTATCATCCGTGTCTATGAGCAGTTCTTC	CASSSIIRVYEQFF
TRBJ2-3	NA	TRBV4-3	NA	TGCGCCAGCAGCCAAGACATTCTGCCTCTGGGTAACACAGATACGCAGTATTTT	CASSQDILPLGNTDTQYF
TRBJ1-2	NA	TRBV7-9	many	TGTGCCAGCAGCTCTAATGACAGGACACAACCCTATGGCTACACCTTC	CASSSNDRTQPYGYTF
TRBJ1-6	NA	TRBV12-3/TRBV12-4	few	TGTGCCAGCAGTTTCGGGGTATCACCCCTCCACTTT	CASSFGVSPLHF
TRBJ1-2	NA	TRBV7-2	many	TGTGCCAGCAGCTTTGGTCAGGGTTTGGGTGGCTACACCTTC	CASSFGQGLGGYTF
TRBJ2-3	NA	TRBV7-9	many	TGTGCCAGCAGCTTCCGGCGGCAGGGCAGTGATACGCAGTATTTT	CASSFRRQGSDTQYF
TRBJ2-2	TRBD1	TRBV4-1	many	TGCGCCAGCAGCCACGGGACAGGGCTTCCCGGGGAGCTGTTTTTT	CASSHGTGLPGELFF
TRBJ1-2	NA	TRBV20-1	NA	TGCAGTGCTAGAGTGGCCACCTCGCCGGGCCCAGAGTTCTATGGCTACACCTTC	CSARVATSPGPEFYGYTF
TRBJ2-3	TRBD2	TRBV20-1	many	TGCAGTGCCCACCCCCTAGCGGGGGGCTCTACAGATACGCAGTATTTT	CSAHPLAGGSTDTQYF
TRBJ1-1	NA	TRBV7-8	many	TGTGCCAGCAGCCCACACGCGGACAACACTGAAGCTTTCTTT	CASSPHADNTEAFF
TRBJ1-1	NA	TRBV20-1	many	TGCAGTGCTAGAGATTCCGGGACAACGAACACTGAAGCTTTCTTT	CSARDSGTTNTEAFF
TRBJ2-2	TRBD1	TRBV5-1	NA	TGCGCCAGCAGCCATTGGACAGGGGACGGGGAGCTGTTTTTT	CASSHWTGDGELFF
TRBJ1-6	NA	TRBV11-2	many	TGTGCCAGCAGCTTACCCGGGGCAGGGGTGTCACCCCTCCACTTT	CASSLPGAGVSPLHF
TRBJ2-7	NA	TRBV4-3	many	TGCGCCAGCAGCCAAGAATTACAGCAGAAGCAGTACTTC	CASSQELQQKQYF
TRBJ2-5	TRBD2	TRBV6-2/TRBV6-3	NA	TGTGCCAGCAGTTACCGAAGCGGGGGGGGCCTTATTACGGAGACCCAGTACTTC	CASSYRSGGGLITETQYF
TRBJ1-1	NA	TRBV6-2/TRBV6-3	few	TGTGCCAGCAGAGGTCCCGGGACGGTGAACACTGAAGCTTTCTTT	CASRGPGTVNTEAFF
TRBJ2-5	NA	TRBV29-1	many	TGCAGCGTTGAAGATCCCGAGAGGATCCCCGAGACCCAGTACTTC	CSVEDPERIPETQYF
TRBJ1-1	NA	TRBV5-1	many	TGCGCCAGCAGCTTCAGCTCGGGGACTGAAGCTTTCTTT	CASSFSSGTEAFF
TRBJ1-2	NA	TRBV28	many	TGTGCCAGCAGTTTATATAGGCAGGGAAATGGCTACACCTTC	CASSLYRQGNGYTF
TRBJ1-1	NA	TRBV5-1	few	TGCGCCAGCAGCTTCGGAGACAACACCAACACTGAAGCTTTCTTT	CASSFGDNTNTEAFF
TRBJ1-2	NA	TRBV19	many	TGTGCCAGTAGTATGACAGTCTATGGCTACACCTTC	CASSMTVYGYTF
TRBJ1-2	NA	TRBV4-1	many	TGCGCCAGCAGCCCGGACGCGTATAACTATGGCTACACCTTC	CASSPDAYNYGYTF
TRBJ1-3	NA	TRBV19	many	TGTGCCAGTAGTATAGACAGGAGCTCTGGAAACACCATATATTTT	CASSIDRSSGNTIYF
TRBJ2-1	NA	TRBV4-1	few	TGCGCCAGCAGCCAAGAGGAAAGCGAGGGAAGTGAGCAGTTCTTC	CASSQEESEGSEQFF
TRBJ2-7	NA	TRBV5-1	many	TGCGCCAGCAGCGGCCAGCGGGCGGCGGCTGCCTCCTACGAGCAGTACTTC	CASSGQRAAAASYEQYF
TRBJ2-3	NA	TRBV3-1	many	TGTGCCAGCAGCTACAGAGAGGATGATACGCAGTATTTT	CASSYREDDTQYF
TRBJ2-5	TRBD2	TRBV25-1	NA	TGTGCCAGCAGTCAACTAGCGAACCAAGAGACCCAGTACTTC	CASSQLANQETQYF
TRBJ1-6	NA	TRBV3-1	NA	TGTGCCAGCAGCCCCCCCTTTAATTCACCCCTCCACTTT	CASSPPFNSPLHF
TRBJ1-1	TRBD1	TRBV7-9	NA	TGTGCCAGCAGCTTAGACGGGACAGGGGGCGATGAAGCTTTCTTT	CASSLDGTGGDEAFF
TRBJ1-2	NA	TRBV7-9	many	TGTGCCAGCAGCTTAGCACCGGAGAGGCTATATGGCTACACCTTC	CASSLAPERLYGYTF
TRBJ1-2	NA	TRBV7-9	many	TGTGCCAGCAGCGTACTGGGGGGACAAGTCTATGGCTACACCTTC	CASSVLGGQVYGYTF
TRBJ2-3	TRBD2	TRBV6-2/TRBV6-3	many	TGTGCCAGCAGCCCGGGACTAGCGACAGATACGCAGTATTTT	CASSPGLATDTQYF
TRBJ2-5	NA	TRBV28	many	TGTGCCAGCAGTTTAGAGGTGACCCAGTACTTC	CASSLEVTQYF
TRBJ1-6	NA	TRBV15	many	TGTGCCACCAGCAGAGATCGGAGAAATTCACCCCTCCACTTT	CATSRDRRNSPLHF
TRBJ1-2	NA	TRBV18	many	TGTGCCAGCTCACCGGACGGGAAATATGGCTACACCTTC	CASSPDGKYGYTF
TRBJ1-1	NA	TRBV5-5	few	TGTGCCAGCAGCTTGGTGGCAGGGCTCATGAACACTGAAGCTTTCTTT	CASSLVAGLMNTEAFF
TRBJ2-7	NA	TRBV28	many	TGTGCCAGCAGTTTATCACGAGGGAACGAGCAGTACTTC	CASSLSRGNEQYF
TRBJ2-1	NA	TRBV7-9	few	TGTGCCAGCAGCATCTTTCACGGGGGCGACAACAATGAGCAGTTCTTC	CASSIFHGGDNNEQFF
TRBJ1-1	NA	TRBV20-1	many	TGCAGTGCTAGATCAGGGAACACTGAAGCTTTCTTT	CSARSGNTEAFF
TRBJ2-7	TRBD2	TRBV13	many	TGTGCCAGCAGCTCCAGGCGACAGACGGGAGGTTACGAGCAGTACTTC	CASSSRRQTGGYEQYF
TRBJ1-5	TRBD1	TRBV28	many	TGTGCCAGCAGTTTAAGGACAGGGAATCAGCCCCAGCATTTT	CASSLRTGNQPQHF
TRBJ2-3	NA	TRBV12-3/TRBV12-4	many	TGTGCCATCCAGGAGGGGTCCGGCACAGGGATAAGAGATACGCAGTATTTT	CAIQEGSGTGIRDTQYF
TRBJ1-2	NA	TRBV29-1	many	TGCAGCGTTGGCAGCTCCTATGGCTACACCTTC	CSVGSSYGYTF
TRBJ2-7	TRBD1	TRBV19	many	TGTGCCAGTAGTATCCGGGACAGGGGCTACGAGCAGTACTTC	CASSIRDRGYEQYF
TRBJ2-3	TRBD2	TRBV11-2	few	TGTGCCAGCAGCTTAGCGGGGGGGTCAGGAGATACGCAGTATTTT	CASSLAGGSGDTQYF
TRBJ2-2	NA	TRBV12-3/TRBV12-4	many	TGTGCCAGCAGTTACCTCACCGGGGAGCTGTTTTTT	CASSYLTGELFF
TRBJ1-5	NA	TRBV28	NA	TGTGCCAGCAGAGATTACAGCAGGACAGAGCAGCATTTT	CASRDYSRTEQHF
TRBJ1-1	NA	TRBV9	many	TGTGCCAGCAGCTCCCATATTAACGGAATACGGCTGAACACTGAAGCTTTCTTT	CASSSHINGIRLNTEAFF
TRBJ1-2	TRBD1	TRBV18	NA	TGTGCCAGCTCACCAGACAGGGCGGGACTAAACACCTTC	CASSPDRAGLNTF
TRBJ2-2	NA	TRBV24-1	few	TGTGCCACCAGTTACCGCACCGGGGAGCTGTTTTTT	CATSYRTGELFF
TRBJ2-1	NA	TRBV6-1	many	TGTGCCACCGGGGGCGATTTGTACAATGAGCAGTTCTTC	CATGGDLYNEQFF